Presented here are 3 T cell receptor beta chains from one specimen sequenced in a study of technical replicates of blood from a handful of donors. TCRdb keeps only in-frame clones here, not all; method: immunoSEQ multiplex PCR. The data hold tens of thousands of clones, with roughly 94% observed a single time. Sequences were obtained from T cells isolated from PBMCs. Every receptor here comes from a human donor in good health.

The chain carries TRBV5-1 and TRBJ2-5; 7 bases are shared with TRBD2. V shed 3 bases, J shed 4 bases, and the junction held 12 bases outside the gene matches. The CDR3 loop spans 16 amino acids. The V gene's germline CDR1 is SGHRS and CDR2 YFSETQ. In DNA, the CDR3 is TGCGCCAGCAGCTCCGTGACTAGCCAAAAGGGAGAGACCCAGTACTTC. Encoded protein: CASSSVTSQKGETQYF.

The rearrangement joins TRBV10-2 to TRBJ2-5; a possible D gene is TRBD2 (5 bases). V gave up 2 bases and J gave up 4 bases, with 14 bases separating them. CDR3 size: 15 residues. From germline, CDR1 is WSHSY and CDR2 SAAADI. The DNA of the CDR3 is TGCGCCAGCAGTGAGAGGACGGCGGAGGCAGAGACCCAGTACTTC. This sequence encodes CASSERTAEAETQYF.

The chain recombines TRBV5-1 with TRBJ1-2; tentative D call: TRBD1 (5 bases). The length of the CDR3 is 14 residues. CDR1 and CDR2 (germline): SGHRS, YFSETQ. Trimming removed 0 bases from V and 3 bases from J, with 9 bases in between. The CDR3 is CASSLETEDYGYTF. CDR3 in DNA: TGCGCCAGCAGCTTGGAGACAGAGGACTATGGCTACACCTTC.